This T cell receptor beta chain was recovered during a study of shared clonotypes between healthy human individuals. Germline V gives CDR1 SGHTA, CDR2 FQGNSA. The CDR3 spans 15 residues. The J segment lost 0 bases and the V segment lost 4 bases, leaving 4 bases of the junction unmatched. Using immunoSEQ multiplex PCR, the repertoire was profiled, and TCRdb retains in-frame clones only, with some absent. The sample carries 2 million to 3 million clones, roughly nine tenths recorded once. The TCR originated in a man between 18 and 35 years old in good health. This chain uses TRBV7-2 with TRBJ1-2, with 8 bases aligning to TRBD1. The sample consisted of naive CD4+ T cells sorted from blood. Documented subset: CD45RA+ positively selected. Here the CDR3 reads CASSSRTGPNYGYTF. The CDR3 DNA reads TGTGCCAGCAGCTCCCGGACAGGGCCTAACTATGGCTACACCTTC.